This note documents a single TCR beta chain sequence. What it recognizes is unknown. Germline assignment: CDR1 MNHEY and CDR2 SVGAGI. CDR3 length: 14 residues. The V and J ends lost 6 bases and 3 bases respectively, with 12 bases between them. Investigators reverse transcribed all isolated RNA, so they sequenced expressed TCRB transcripts. Profiled with immunoSEQ multiplex PCR; TCRdb holds only in-frame clones, not every one. The repertoire has over 600,000 clones, 9.5% to 15% of them found once; the top ten carry 0.095% to 0.15%. This sample was included in a study of beta chain features in type 1 diabetes. Study summary: There was similarity between patients and healthy donors in age, gender and cell yields. The study's findings and limits: People with Type 1 diabetes carried modestly yet significantly shorter TCRB CDR3s in all four CD4+ subsets. A cDNA-based sequencing approach could over-represent cells with high TCR expression.

This chain links TRBV6-5 with TRBJ1-5, with D possibly TRBD1 on 5 matching bases. The TCR originated in a man aged 25 to 45 with type 1 diabetes. What was sequenced was naive CD4+ T cells from blood. The CDR3 nucleotides read TGTGCCAGCAGACCTGGGACGGACAATCAGCCCCAGCATTTT. Its protein is CASRPGTDNQPQHF.